The clone carrying this T cell receptor beta chain was seen only once. These data originate in a study of blood T cell repertoires in COVID-19. Whole-study context: Specimens from acute and convalescent COVID-19 originated in the United States, Italy and Spain. PBMCs, B-cell-depleted T cells, or T cells were the source of the cDNA or gDNA that made up the material.

Original analysis: The assay estimated nucleated cells by amplifying reference gene primers. Method: immunoSEQ multiplex PCR; TCRdb's copy keeps in-frame clones and lacks some. V and J calls and clone size are given by that table; D and trimming were obtained from the DNA. The data contain 70,000 to 80,000 clones, 91% of them singletons. Germline CDR1 is SGHTA and CDR2 is FQGNSA. This CDR3 comprises 18 residues. V was clipped by 5 bases and J by 3 bases; unmatched bases: 18. Material for sequencing was peripheral blood. This TCR came from a woman in her sixties or seventies with active COVID-19. The chain recombines TRBV7-2 with TRBJ2-7; 8 bases agree with TRBD1. The CDR3 DNA is TGTGCCAGCAGCACCCCTGTCCACCCCGGGACAGGAAACTACGAGCAGTACTTC. Translation gives CASSTPVHPGTGNYEQYF.